The source of this T cell receptor (beta chain) is a study of CXCR3-negative and CXCR3-positive naive CD8 T cells (dated by TCRdb to 2018 to 2020). For context, the study as a whole: In total, some 150 million TRB reads were obtained, which works out to roughly 1.5 +/- 0.3 million reads per library. Data from under 12 donors, pooled across two independent experiments, went into the diversity and physicochemical repertoire analyses. For the TRBV-TRBJ cluster analysis, the naive subsets came from about five donors, while the memory cells came from 3 donors. Overall results and qualifications from the work: Both naive subsets had comparably high repertoire diversity, while memory CD8+ T cells had much lower repertoire diversity. Because surface CD5, which is linked to self-reactivity in mice, was comparable between the naive subsets, TCR interaction strength was also inferred from the physicochemical properties of TRB CDR3s. Compared with CXCR3-negative naive cells, CXCR3-positive naive cells had TRB CDR3s with higher hydrophobicity (lower Kidera factor 4), lower energy, and higher strength and volume indices. Freshly isolated PBMCs were used for most assays because CXCR3 expression partially decreased after cryopreservation. Similar TRBV-TRBJ usage was shown by naive CXCR3-negative and CXCR3-positive cells from the same donor, whereas distinct patterns were shown by memory cells.

With respect to this clonotype: The target of this receptor is not known.

Each CD8+ T cell subset was flow-sorted in triplicate, with under 350,000 cells per subset placed directly into RLT lysis buffer. To keep memory contaminants out, a stringent definition of naive CD8+ T cells was applied: CD45RO-CCR7+CD27+CD95-. Using standard density gradient centrifugation, peripheral blood mononuclear cells were isolated from buffy coats. Naive CXCR3-negative and CXCR3-positive CD8+ T cells were flow-sorted using a FACSAria III. Total RNA was extracted from sorted cells using an RNeasy Mini Kit. For CDR1 and CDR2, the germline V gene lists SGHVS and FNYEAQ. The CDR3 holds 14 amino acids from the cysteine to the phenylalanine. No DNA sequence was recorded. These reads were obtained on a NextSeq 550. The Human TCR Profiling Kit (MiLaboratory) was used to make UMI-labeled 5' RACE TRB cDNA libraries. cDNA synthesis used the entire amount of extracted RNA, and PCR amplification then used the entire amount of cDNA produced. Libraries were prepared in parallel using an identical number of PCR cycles. For the original study's pipeline: With a requirement of at least two reads per UMI, MIGEC and MiXCR extracted about 49,000 +/- 11,000 unique UMI-labeled TRB cDNA molecules per library. On average, around 40,000 +/- 10,000 functional in-frame TRB CDR3 nucleotide clonotypes lacking stop codons were found per library. After downsampling to 5000 UMI-labeled TRB molecules per sample, diversity metrics such as normalized Shannon-Wiener and Chao1 were calculated in VDJtools. For the central five CDR3 residues, VDJtools calculated physicochemical properties weighted by clonotype size, namely interaction energy, strength, volume and Kidera factor 4. TCRdb reprocessed the reads into one record per CDR3 protein sequence, lacking DNA. The V and J calls were not made by the authors but by TCRdb's processing. The table for this sample lists fewer than 90,000 distinct CDR3 sequences. The top ten hold approximately 0.5% of the sample.

This TCR was recovered from a human donor in good health. Some clones in this sample may be carry-over from other donors' samples. Recombination linked TRBV7-6 to TRBJ2-5; without DNA, the TCRdb call of TRBD2 cannot be checked. Sequenced input: naive CXCR3+ CD8+ T cells from blood. The cell subset or site label for this specimen denotes: CD45RO-CCR7+CD27+CD95- naive CD8+ T cells expressing CXCR3 (TNR3+). CDR3 region: CASSSGLADVAQYF.